The present T cell receptor beta chain was sequenced within a study of CD8 T cells in Susac syndrome. Findings of the study overall: Acknowledgment was made by the study that its TCR sequencing and HLA analysis involved a relatively small number of individuals.

RNA totalling roughly 0.45 to 1 ug underwent reverse transcription with random hexamers. TCRdb redid the calling of the immunoSEQ multiplex PCR reads with MiXCR, one entry per CDR3 protein. Among some 150,000 distinct CDR3 sequences listed, over 85% were seen once. About this clonotype itself: The target antigen is unknown.

CDR1 and CDR2 (germline): MDHEN, SYDVKM. The CDR3 extends over 13 amino acids. V was clipped by 6 bases and J by 4 bases; unmatched bases: 5. The chain recombines TRBV28 with TRBJ1-2; the match to TRBD1 covers 7 bases. Sequenced sample: CD8+ T cells from PBMCs. This clonotype originated in a human donor in good health. CDR3 sequence reads: CASSLDRVYGYTF. CDR3 coding DNA: TGTGCCAGCAGCCTCGACAGGGTCTATGGCTACACCTTC.